The next 4 T cell receptor beta chains were all read from a single sample in a study of esophageal squamous cell carcinoma under preoperative chemotherapy. TCRdb reprocessed the PCR reads via MiXCR and lists one record per CDR3 protein. The data show almost 9,500 distinct CDR3 sequences, over 40% seen once. Time point here: after preoperative PTX-NDP chemotherapy. This material was collected from a patient given preoperative chemotherapy. The receptor set was obtained from a human donor with esophageal squamous cell carcinoma. The donor label of this sample is uncertain.

This sequence joins TRBV3-1 and TRBJ2-1; 9 bases match TRBD2. The CDR3 length is 17 residues. The V gene end was trimmed by 0 bases and the J gene end by 5 bases; junction bases not matched to a gene: 8. Germline V gene data show CDR1 as LGHDT and CDR2 as YNNKEL (reference sequence). The CDR3 DNA is TGTGCCAGCAGCCAAGATCTGGGACTAGCTGGTAACAATGAGCAGTTCTTC. Translating gives CASSQDLGLAGNNEQFF.

In its sample, this clonotype was seen many times. J is TRBJ2-2 and V is TRBV11-3, with D possibly called TRBD1 or TRBD2 (5 bases each). Trimming shortened V by 2 bases and J by 1 base, and 8 bases separated the two germline ends. Germline V gene sequence: CDR1 SGHNT, CDR2 YENEEA. This CDR3 has 15 residues. The CDR3 spells CASSLRGVNTGELFF. CDR3 DNA: TGTGCCAGCAGCTTAAGGGGAGTGAACACCGGGGAGCTGTTTTTT.

This chain uses TRBV6-1 with TRBJ2-1; 7 nucleotides match TRBD1. Per the germline V gene, CDR1 is MNHNS and CDR2 is SASEGT. This CDR3 has 16 residues. Unmatched junction bases numbered 9, after V lost 2 bases and J lost 5 bases. CDR3 DNA sequence: TGTGCCAGCAGTGAAATTTGGACAGGAAGGAACAATGAGCAGTTCTTC. It specifies CASSEIWTGRNNEQFF.

The rearrangement uses TRBV20-1 and TRBJ2-1; the D is unclear. The CDR3 loop spans 11 amino acids. Trimming removed 6 bases at V and 6 bases at J, with 9 bases between. Looked up from germline, CDR1 is DFQATT and CDR2 is SNEGSKA (reference sequence). CDR3 region: CSAIPVNEQFF. The CDR3, as DNA: TGCAGTGCCATCCCCGTCAATGAGCAGTTCTTC.